The present entry profiles one T cell receptor (beta chain) with its context. The data originate from a study of blood T cell repertoires in COVID-19. This CDR3 has 13 residues. In germline, CDR1 is LGHDT, CDR2 YNNKEL (reference sequence). V was cut by 4 bases and J by 4 bases, with 7 bases left in between. Repertoires were generated with immunoSEQ multiplex PCR, while TCRdb's copy carries only in-frame clones and drops some. Counted here are roughly 190,000 clones, 81% occurring once; the ten biggest clones make up around 10%. V usage is TRBV3-1 (or the pseudogene TRBV3-2) and J usage is TRBJ2-2; unclear D gene. The TCR comes from a woman aged 40 to 49 with COVID-19, enrolled during active disease. Specimen: peripheral blood. Here the CDR3 reads CASSPRSTGELFF. The DNA of the CDR3 is TGTGCCAGCAGCCCCCGGTCCACCGGGGAGCTGTTTTTT.